This T cell receptor (beta chain) is drawn from a study of shared clonotypes between healthy human individuals. The overall study: A donor's plate count was three for CD4 naive and three for CD4 memory; CD8 naive had two and CD8 memory one.

Study results and limitations: Lower generation probabilities were found for non-shared clonotypes than for those shared by all four donors. Around 5% of naive CD4 clonotypes were shared across several donors.

In regard to this clone: Its antigen is undetermined.

The CDR3 is 13 amino acids. Germline V gene sequence: CDR1 GTSNPN, CDR2 SVGIG (reference sequence). The V and J ends lost 0 bases and 5 bases respectively, with 11 bases between them. Original handling: From ImmunoSEQ came sequences covering only the junction and carrying no quality scores, so filtering differed. TCRdb's copy holds only in-frame clones and misses some; the assay was immunoSEQ multiplex PCR. The DNA gave D and trimming, while V, J and clone size come from that table. In the table there are roughly 2 million clones, 90% to 97% of which are singletons. V is TRBV30 and J is TRBJ2-7; D assignment may be TRBD1 or TRBD2 (5 bases each). This sequence was found in a man younger than 30 in good health. The sample taken for sequencing was naive CD4+ T cells sorted from blood. Subset given: CD45RA+ positively selected. The CDR3 sequence: CAWSVLQGDEQYF. The CDR3 DNA sequence: TGTGCCTGGAGTGTACTTCAGGGAGACGAGCAGTACTTC.